This TCR beta chain was captured in a study of control samples from healthy donors and cancer patients. The CDR3 contains 8 residues. CDR1 is WNHNN, CDR2 SYGVQD, per germline (reference sequence). V lost 7 bases and J 9 bases, leaving 3 bases between the germline ends. Produced via immunoSEQ multiplex PCR; TCRdb's table is partial and in-frame only. Of 90,000 or so clones listed, roughly nine tenths are singletons. The V and J genes are TRBV10-1 and TRBJ1-2; D uncertain. Specimen: PBMCs. The TCR originated in a woman aged 50 to 65 with colorectal cancer. CDR3: CASTRYTF. For the CDR3, the DNA is TGCGCCAGCACCCGCTACACCTTC.